The 15 T cell receptor beta chains listed next were all sequenced from one sample in a study of identical twins. TCRdb processed the 5' RACE reads anew with MiXCR; each CDR3 protein has one entry. This sample has 700,000 or so distinct CDR3 sequences; 21% occur once, and the top ten carry approximately 4.5%. These data also featured in a second study, about T cells expressing NK-cell markers.

The material sequenced was PBMCs. The receptors derive from a woman aged 18 to 35 in good health.

This clonotype was counted between two and nine times. The CDR3 DNA reads as TGTGCCAGCAGTTTTCGGGCAGGCGGGGAGACCCAGTACTTC. As protein: CASSFRAGGETQYF. J is TRBJ2-5 and V is TRBV12-3 or TRBV12-4; maybe TRBD2 (5 bases). CDR3 size: 14 residues. With 3 bases removed from V and 5 bases from J, the gap between germline ends came to 13 bases.

This sequence joins TRBV10-3 and TRBJ2-7; 13 nucleotides agree with TRBD2. Germline CDR1 is ENHRY and CDR2 is SYGVKD. The CDR3 has 16 amino acids. The ends lost 2 bases at V and 5 bases at J; junction bases unmatched: 6. CDR3 in amino acids: CAISEDSGLAGDEQYF. Here the CDR3 DNA reads TGTGCCATCAGTGAGGATAGCGGACTAGCGGGAGACGAGCAGTACTTC.

The table lists this clonotype with a few counts. The CDR3 nucleotides read TGTGCCGTCGGGGGGGACGCTTTAAATTCACCCCTCCACTTT. This encodes CAVGGDALNSPLHF. The gene calls are TRBV6-1 and TRBJ1-6, with D perhaps matching TRBD1 (5 bases). Trimming shortened V by 11 bases and J by 7 bases, and 18 bases separated the two germline ends. The V gene's germline CDR1 is MNHNS and CDR2 SASEGT. The CDR3 has 14 residues.

The chain couples TRBV10-3 to TRBJ2-1; 10 nucleotides agree with TRBD1. The CDR3 is 18 amino acids. J lost 0 bases, V lost 1 base, and 6 bases had no gene match. Germline CDR1 ENHRY, CDR2 SYGVKD. CDR3 amino acids: CAISEYRQGASSYNEQFF. CDR3 coding DNA: TGTGCCATCAGTGAGTATAGACAGGGGGCAAGCTCCTACAATGAGCAGTTCTTC.

V gene TRBV19 combines with J gene TRBJ2-3; 7 positions match TRBD2. Losses at the gene ends were 3 bases for V and 3 bases for J; bases not matched to a gene: 3. The germline gives CDR1 LNHDA, CDR2 SQIVND (reference sequence). There are 14 residues in the CDR3. This CDR3 is CASSMREKTDTQYF. CDR3 sequence (DNA): TGTGCCAGTAGTATGCGGGAGAAGACAGATACGCAGTATTTT.

This clonotype was counted a few times. V gene TRBV11-1 combines with J gene TRBJ2-3; D possibly corresponds to TRBD2 (6 bases). CDR3 size: 19 residues. In germline, CDR1 is SGHAT, CDR2 FQDESV (reference sequence). V was cut by 5 bases and J by 0 bases, with 24 bases left in between. The CDR3 sequence is CASSPKTRNRHSSTDTQYF. The CDR3 bases are TGTGCCAGCAGCCCCAAGACTAGGAACCGGCACTCTAGCACAGATACGCAGTATTTT.

The chain carries TRBV20-1 and TRBJ2-2, with D tentatively TRBD1 (6 bases). Germline V gene data show CDR1 as DFQATT and CDR2 as SNEGSKA (reference sequence). Trimming shortened V by 4 bases and J by 2 bases, and 11 bases separated the two germline ends. The CDR3 consists of 14 residues. CDR3 in DNA: TGCAGTGCTATACGACAGGATAACACCGGGGAGCTGTTTTTT. It translates to CSAIRQDNTGELFF.

This rearrangement joins TRBV7-3 to TRBJ2-1; the D call may be TRBD1 or TRBD2 (5 bases each). The CDR3 loop spans 15 amino acids. CDR1 is SGHTA and CDR2 is FQGTGA in the germline V gene. Trimming shortened V by 1 base and J by 5 bases, and 12 bases separated the two germline ends. The CDR3 nucleotides are TGTGCCAGCAGCTTAATCTGGGGGAGTAACAATGAGCAGTTCTTC. Its protein is CASSLIWGSNNEQFF.

This clonotype was seen repeatedly, ten times or more. The genes are TRBV20-1 and TRBJ2-1; 12 nucleotides match TRBD2. V gave up 6 bases and J gave up 7 bases; unmatched junction bases: 10. The CDR3 consists of 15 residues. Germline CDR1 and CDR2: DFQATT and SNEGSKA (reference sequence). The CDR3 DNA reads as TGCAGTGCCGTATCCGGGACTAGCGGGCCAAATGAGCAGTTCTTC. Translation: CSAVSGTSGPNEQFF.

This clonotype was counted a few times. The rearrangement links TRBV7-2 to TRBJ2-5; 13 nucleotides line up with TRBD2. Losses at the gene ends were 5 bases for V and 6 bases for J; bases not matched to a gene: 3. Germline CDR1 and CDR2: SGHTA and FQGNSA. This CDR3 spans 14 amino acids. CDR3 in DNA: TGTGCCAGCAGCCTGACTAGCGGGAGGCAGACCCAGTACTTC. Protein sequence: CASSLTSGRQTQYF.

Only a few counts were recorded for this clonotype. The chain couples TRBV7-2 to TRBJ2-1; D gene uncertain. This CDR3 spans 11 amino acids. Per germline, CDR1 SGHTA and CDR2 FQGNSA. V shed 7 bases and J shed 5 bases, with 6 bases lying between them. The CDR3 is CASTLDNEQFF. The CDR3 DNA sequence: TGTGCCAGCACCCTCGACAATGAGCAGTTCTTC.

A few counts support this clonotype. The CDR3 region has the DNA TGTGCCAGCAGCGGCGGGACCGCGCCGGTCAATGAGCAGTTCTTC. Translated, it gives CASSGGTAPVNEQFF. The chain combines TRBV2 with TRBJ2-1; maybe TRBD2 (6 bases). The CDR3 sequence is 15 residues long. V lost 6 bases to trimming and J lost 6 bases, with 18 bases between them. The V gene's germline CDR1 is SNHLY and CDR2 FYNNEI. Full variable domain (outside the CDR3, taken from reference TRBV2 and TRBJ2-1): EPEVTQTPSHQVTQMGQEVILRCVPISNHLYFYWYRQILGQKVEFLVSFYNNEISEKSEIFDDQFSVERPDGSNFTLKIRSTKLEDSAMYFCASSGGTAPVNEQFFGPGTRLTVL.

The V and J genes are TRBV5-1 and TRBJ1-4; possibly TRBD1 for D (6 bases). The CDR3 is 15 amino acids. Trimming left V 0 bases short and J 8 bases short, with 14 bases between. Germline CDR1 SGHRS, CDR2 YFSETQ. CDR3 sequence reads: CASSLVSGAYEKLFF. The CDR3 region has the DNA TGCGCCAGCAGCTTGGTGTCGGGGGCGTACGAAAAACTGTTTTTT.

This clonotype appeared a few times. This sequence joins TRBV29-1 and TRBJ2-3; D unclear. CDR1 SQVTM and CDR2 ANQGSEA come from the germline V gene. The CDR3 sequence is 14 residues long. Trimming removed 4 bases at V and 4 bases at J, with 15 bases between. CDR3 sequence: CSVGRISLADTQYF. The CDR3 DNA reads TGCAGCGTTGGTCGCATCTCCCTGGCAGATACGCAGTATTTT.

This clonotype turned up a few times. The chain couples TRBV4-2 to TRBJ2-2; D is possibly TRBD2 (6 bases). V was cut by 0 bases and J by 7 bases, with 18 bases left in between. The CDR3 covers 17 residues. The germline gives CDR1 LGHNA, CDR2 YNFKEQ. The CDR3: CASSQDLRLPGGGELFF. Written as DNA, the CDR3 is TGTGCCAGCAGCCAAGATTTGCGACTACCCGGGGGCGGGGAGCTGTTTTTT.